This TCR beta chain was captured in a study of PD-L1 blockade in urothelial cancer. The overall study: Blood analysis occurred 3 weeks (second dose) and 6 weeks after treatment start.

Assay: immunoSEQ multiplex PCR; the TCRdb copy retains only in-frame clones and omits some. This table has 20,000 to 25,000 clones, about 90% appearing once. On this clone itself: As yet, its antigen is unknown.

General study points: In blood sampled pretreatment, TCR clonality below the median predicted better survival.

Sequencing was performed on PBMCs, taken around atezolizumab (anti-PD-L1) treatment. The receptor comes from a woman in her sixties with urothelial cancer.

CDR3 in DNA: TGCGCCAGCAGCTTGGGACCCCGAACAGGGGACACAGATACGCAGTATTTT. This sequence encodes CASSLGPRTGDTDTQYF. V and J are TRBV5-1 and TRBJ2-3; 7 nucleotides agree with TRBD1. The length of the CDR3 is 17 residues. The V gene end was trimmed by 0 bases and the J gene end by 2 bases; junction bases not matched to a gene: 9. Germline V CDR1 and CDR2: SGHRS, YFSETQ.